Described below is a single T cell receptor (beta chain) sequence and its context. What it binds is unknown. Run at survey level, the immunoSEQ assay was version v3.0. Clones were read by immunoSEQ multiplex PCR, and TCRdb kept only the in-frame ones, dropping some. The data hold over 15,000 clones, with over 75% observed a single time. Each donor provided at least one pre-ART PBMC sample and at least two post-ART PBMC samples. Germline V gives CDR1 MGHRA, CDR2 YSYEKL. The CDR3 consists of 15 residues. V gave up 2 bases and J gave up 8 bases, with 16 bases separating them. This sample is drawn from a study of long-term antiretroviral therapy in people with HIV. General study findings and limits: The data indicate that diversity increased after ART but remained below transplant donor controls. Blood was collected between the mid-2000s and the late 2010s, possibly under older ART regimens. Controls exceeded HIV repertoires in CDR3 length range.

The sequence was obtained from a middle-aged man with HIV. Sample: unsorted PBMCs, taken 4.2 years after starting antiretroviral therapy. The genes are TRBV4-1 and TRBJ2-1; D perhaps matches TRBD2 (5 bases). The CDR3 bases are TGCGCCAGCAGCCAACGGACTGAGCTTCGGGATGAGCAGTTCTTC. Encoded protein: CASSQRTELRDEQFF.